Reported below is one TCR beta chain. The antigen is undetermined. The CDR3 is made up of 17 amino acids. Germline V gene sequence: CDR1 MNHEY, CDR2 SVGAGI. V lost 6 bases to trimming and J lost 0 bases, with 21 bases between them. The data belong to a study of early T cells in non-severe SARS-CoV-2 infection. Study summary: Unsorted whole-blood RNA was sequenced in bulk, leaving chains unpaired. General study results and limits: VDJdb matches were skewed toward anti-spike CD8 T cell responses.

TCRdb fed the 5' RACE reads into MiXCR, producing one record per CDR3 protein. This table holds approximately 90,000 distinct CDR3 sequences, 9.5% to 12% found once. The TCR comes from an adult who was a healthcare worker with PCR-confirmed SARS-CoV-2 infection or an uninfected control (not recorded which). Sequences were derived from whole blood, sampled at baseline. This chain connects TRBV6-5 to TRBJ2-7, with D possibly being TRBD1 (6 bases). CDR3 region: CASSPDPHRVHSYEQYF. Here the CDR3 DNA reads TGTGCCAGCAGCCCGGACCCTCACAGGGTACACTCCTACGAGCAGTACTTC.